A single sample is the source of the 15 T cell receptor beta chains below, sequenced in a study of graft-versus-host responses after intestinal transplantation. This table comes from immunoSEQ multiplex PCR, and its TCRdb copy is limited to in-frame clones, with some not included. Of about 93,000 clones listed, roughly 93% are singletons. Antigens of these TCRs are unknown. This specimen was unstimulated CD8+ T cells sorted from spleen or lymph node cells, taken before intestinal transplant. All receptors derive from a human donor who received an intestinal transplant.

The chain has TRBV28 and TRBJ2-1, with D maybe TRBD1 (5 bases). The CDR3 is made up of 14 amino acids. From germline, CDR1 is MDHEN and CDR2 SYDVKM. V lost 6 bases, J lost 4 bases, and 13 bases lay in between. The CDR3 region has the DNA TGTGCCAGCAGCCGACGGACACTTTACAATGAGCAGTTCTTC. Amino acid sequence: CASSRRTLYNEQFF.

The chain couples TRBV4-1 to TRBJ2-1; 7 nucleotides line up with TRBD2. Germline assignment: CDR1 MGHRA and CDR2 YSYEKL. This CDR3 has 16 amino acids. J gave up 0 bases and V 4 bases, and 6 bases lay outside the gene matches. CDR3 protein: CASSPHRTSSYNEQFF. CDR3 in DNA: TGCGCCAGCAGCCCCCACCGGACTAGCTCCTACAATGAGCAGTTCTTC.

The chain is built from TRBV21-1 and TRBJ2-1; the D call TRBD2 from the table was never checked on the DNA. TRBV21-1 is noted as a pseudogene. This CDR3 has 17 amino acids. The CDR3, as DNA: TGTGCCAGCAGCAAATTACAGGGTAGCGGGGGGGCGCATGAGCAGTTCTTC. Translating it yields CASSKLQGSGGAHEQFF.

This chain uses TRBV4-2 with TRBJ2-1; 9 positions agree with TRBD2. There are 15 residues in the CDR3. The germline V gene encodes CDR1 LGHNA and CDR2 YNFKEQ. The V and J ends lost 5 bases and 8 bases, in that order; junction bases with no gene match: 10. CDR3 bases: TGTGCCAGCAGCGAAGTGGATAGCGGGAGCTATGAGCAGTTCTTC. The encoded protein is CASSEVDSGSYEQFF.

Written as DNA, the CDR3 is TGTGCCAGCAGTTATGATCCCCCGACAGGGGTCTATGGCTACACCTTC. Translating gives CASSYDPPTGVYGYTF. The chain recombines TRBV6-5 with TRBJ1-2, with 8 bases matching TRBD1. The germline CDR1 and CDR2 sequences are MNHEY and SVGAGI. CDR3 length: 16 residues. Losses at the gene ends were 3 bases for V and 4 bases for J; bases not matched to a gene: 10.

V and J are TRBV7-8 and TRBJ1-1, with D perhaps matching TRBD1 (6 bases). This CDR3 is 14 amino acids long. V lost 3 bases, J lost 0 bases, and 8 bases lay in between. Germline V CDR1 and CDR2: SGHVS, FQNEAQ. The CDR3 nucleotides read TGTGCCAGCAGCTTTGGGACATTGAACACTGAAGCTTTCTTT. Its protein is CASSFGTLNTEAFF.

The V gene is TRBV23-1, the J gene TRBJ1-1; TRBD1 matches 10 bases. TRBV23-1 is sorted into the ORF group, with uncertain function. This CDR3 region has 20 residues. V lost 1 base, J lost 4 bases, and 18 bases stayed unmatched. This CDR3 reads CASSQCSNGTGARLGTEAFF. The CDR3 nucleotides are TGCGCCAGCAGTCAATGCTCCAACGGGACAGGGGCTCGTCTGGGCACTGAAGCTTTCTTT.

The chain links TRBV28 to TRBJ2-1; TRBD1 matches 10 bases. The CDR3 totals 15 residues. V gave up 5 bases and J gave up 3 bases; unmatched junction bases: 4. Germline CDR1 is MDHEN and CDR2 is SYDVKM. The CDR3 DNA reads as TGTGCCAGCAGTCTGGGGACAGGGGACTACAATGAGCAGTTCTTC. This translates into CASSLGTGDYNEQFF.

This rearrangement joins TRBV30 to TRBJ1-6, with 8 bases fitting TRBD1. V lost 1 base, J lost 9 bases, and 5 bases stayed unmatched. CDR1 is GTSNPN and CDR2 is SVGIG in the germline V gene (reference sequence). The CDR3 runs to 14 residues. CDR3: CAWSDGQGVSPLHF. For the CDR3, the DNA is TGTGCCTGGAGTGACGGACAGGGAGTTTCACCCCTCCACTTT. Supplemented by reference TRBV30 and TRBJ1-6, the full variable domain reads SQTIHQWPATLVQPVGSPLSLECTVEGTSNPNLYWYRQAAGRGLQLLFYSVGIGQISSEVPQNLSASRPQDRQFILSSKKLLLSDSGFYLCAWSDGQGVSPLHFGNGTRLTVT.

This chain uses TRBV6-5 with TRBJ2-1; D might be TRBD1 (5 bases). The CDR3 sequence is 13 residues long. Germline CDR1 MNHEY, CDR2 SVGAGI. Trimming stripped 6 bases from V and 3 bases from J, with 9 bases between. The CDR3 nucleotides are TGTGCCAGCAGACGGCAGGGCTACAATGAGCAGTTCTTC. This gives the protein CASRRQGYNEQFF.

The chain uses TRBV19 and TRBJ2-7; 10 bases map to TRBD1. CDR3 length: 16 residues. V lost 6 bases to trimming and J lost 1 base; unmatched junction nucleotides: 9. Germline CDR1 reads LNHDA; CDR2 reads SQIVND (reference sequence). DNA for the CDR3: TGTGCCAGTAGAAAAACTCCGGGACAGGGGTCCTACGAGCAGTACTTC. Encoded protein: CASRKTPGQGSYEQYF.

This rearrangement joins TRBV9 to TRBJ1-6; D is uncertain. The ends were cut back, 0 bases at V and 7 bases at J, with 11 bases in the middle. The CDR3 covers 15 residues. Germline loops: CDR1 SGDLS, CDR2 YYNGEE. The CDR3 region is CASSVDPAGNSPLHF. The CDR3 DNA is TGTGCCAGCAGCGTAGACCCCGCGGGGAATTCACCCCTCCACTTT.

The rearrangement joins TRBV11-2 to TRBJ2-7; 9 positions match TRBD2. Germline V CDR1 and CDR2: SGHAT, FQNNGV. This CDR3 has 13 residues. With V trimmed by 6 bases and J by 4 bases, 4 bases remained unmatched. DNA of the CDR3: TGTGCCAGCAGGACGACTAGCGGATACGAGCAGTACTTC. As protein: CASRTTSGYEQYF. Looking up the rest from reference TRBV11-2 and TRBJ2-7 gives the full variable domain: EAGVAQSPRYKIIEKRQSVAFWCNPISGHATLYWYQQILGQGPKLLIQFQNNGVVDDSQLPKDRFSAERLKGVDSTLKIQPAKLEDSAVYLCASRTTSGYEQYFGPGTRLTVT.

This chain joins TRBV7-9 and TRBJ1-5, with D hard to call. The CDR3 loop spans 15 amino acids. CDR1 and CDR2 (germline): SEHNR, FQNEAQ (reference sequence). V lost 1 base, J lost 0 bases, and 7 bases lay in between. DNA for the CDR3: TGTGCCAGCAGCTTAGGAGGGAGTAGCAATCAGCCCCAGCATTTT. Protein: CASSLGGSSNQPQHF.

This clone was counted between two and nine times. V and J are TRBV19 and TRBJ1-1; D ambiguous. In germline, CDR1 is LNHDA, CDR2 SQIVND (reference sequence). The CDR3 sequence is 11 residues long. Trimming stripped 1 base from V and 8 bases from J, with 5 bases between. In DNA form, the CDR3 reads TGTGCCAGTAGTATAGGCGTGGAAGCTTTCTTT. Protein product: CASSIGVEAFF.